The 3 T cell receptor beta chains reported below all come from one sample, sequenced in a study of blood T cells in healthy people across ages (dated by TCRdb to between 2014 and 2017). The library relied on 5' RACE. Reads for this sample came from an Illumina HiSeq 2500. A second PCR of roughly 6 to 11 cycles was run with a J-beta primer mix and a sample-barcoded 5' primer. The public reads were quality trimmed at Q25 with fastp and then assembled into clones with MiXCR by TCRdb, keeping productive beta chains. Rows are combined by CDR3 protein, so each entry shows the most common genes and DNA. Here the sample has 800,000 or so distinct CDR3 sequences; just under 25% occur a single time. Under 4.5% of the sample is held by the ten biggest clonotypes. This sample also belongs to another study, concerning T cells of mothers and their children.

Sequences were obtained from blood. These TCRs come from a boy aged 5-17 years in good health.

This rearrangement joins TRBV9 to TRBJ1-2; D call uncertain. This CDR3 is 13 amino acids long. Germline V CDR1 and CDR2: SGDLS, YYNGEE. Trimming removed 0 bases at V and 8 bases at J, with 11 bases between. CDR3 sequence reads: CASSVGVALGYTF. The CDR3, as DNA: TGTGCCAGCAGCGTAGGGGTAGCTTTAGGCTACACCTTC. Drawing the rest from reference TRBV9 and TRBJ1-2, the complete variable domain is DSGVTQTPKHLITATGQRVTLRCSPRSGDLSVYWYQQSLDQGLQFLIQYYNGEERAKGNILERFSAQQFPDLHSELNLSSLELGDSALYFCASSVGVALGYTFGSGTRLTVV.

The table lists this clonotype with a few counts. The chain couples TRBV13 to TRBJ2-5, with 8 bases fitting TRBD1. The J call may be in error: the DNA end matches TRBJ2-7 better. This CDR3 comprises 15 residues. CDR1 and CDR2 (germline): PRHDT, FYEKMQ (reference sequence). Here the CDR3 DNA reads TGTGCCAGCAGCCCCCGGACAGGGTATGTCTACGAGCAGTACTTC. This translates into CASSPRTGYVYEQYF.

This clonotype was detected only a few times. The chain employs TRBV20-1 and TRBJ1-5; a weak D match, TRBD1 (5 bases). The CDR3 runs 14 residues. V was shortened by 8 bases and J by 4 bases, with 18 bases between the two germline ends. In germline, CDR1 is DFQATT, CDR2 SNEGSKA (reference sequence). The CDR3 region has the DNA TGCAGTCTAAAGGGGTCGGGGCGGAATCAGCCCCAGCATTTT. Protein: CSLKGSGRNQPQHF.